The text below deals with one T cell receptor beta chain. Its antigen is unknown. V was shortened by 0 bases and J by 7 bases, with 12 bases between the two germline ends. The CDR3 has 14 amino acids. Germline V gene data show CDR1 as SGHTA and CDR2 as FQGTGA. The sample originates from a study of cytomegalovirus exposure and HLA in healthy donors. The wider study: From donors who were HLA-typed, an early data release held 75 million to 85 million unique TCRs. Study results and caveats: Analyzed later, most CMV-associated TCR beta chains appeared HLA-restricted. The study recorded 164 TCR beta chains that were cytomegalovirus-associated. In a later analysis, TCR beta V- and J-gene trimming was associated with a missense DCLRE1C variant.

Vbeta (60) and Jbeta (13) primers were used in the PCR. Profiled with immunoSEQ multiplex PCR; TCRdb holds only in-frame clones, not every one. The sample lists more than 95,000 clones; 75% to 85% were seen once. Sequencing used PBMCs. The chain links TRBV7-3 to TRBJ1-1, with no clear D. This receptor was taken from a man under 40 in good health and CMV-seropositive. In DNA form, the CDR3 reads TGTGCCAGCAGCTTAACGTCGACAAAAAGTGAAGCTTTCTTT. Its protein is CASSLTSTKSEAFF.